A selection of T cell receptor beta chains follows, all from one sample in a study of neoadjuvant nivolumab and ipilimumab in lung cancer. Sequencing used immunoSEQ multiplex PCR; TCRdb keeps in-frame clones, though not all of them. In the table there are tens of thousands of clones, around 89% of which are singletons. Sequences were derived from blood, sampled before neoadjuvant nivolumab, alone or with ipilimumab. The receptors derive from an adult with non-small cell lung cancer. Some clones in this sample may be carry-over from other donors' samples. CDR3s include the opening cysteine and the closing phenylalanine or tryptophan.

TRBV5-6	CASSLGAGLAREQYF
TRBV7-9	CASSGDRSTNEKLFF
TRBV30	CAWSPRGGETQYF
TRBV29-1	CSVDRDRGFGDTQYF
TRBV29-1	CSVTTSSYEQYF
TRBV11-2	CASSLVVSYEQYF
TRBV9	CASSVTSGSDTQYF
TRBV7-9	CASSRQGAGTEAFF
TRBV6-5	CASRGGGTYEQYF
TRBV4-1	CASSLVTGGANTGELFF
TRBV11-2	CASSLAQIGAASYEQYF
TRBV7-9	CASSLSGAAYNEQFF
TRBV18	CASSPPAAGTDTQYF
TRBV7-2	CASNPSGRADNEQFF
TRBV9	CASSVGGTGANYGYTF
TRBV7-3	CASSLGPNDEQFF
TRBV18	CASSVGTDPSGQPQHF
TRBV29-1	CSATGQGLLAGNTIYF
TRBV7-3	CASSPAGGELFF
TRBV5-1	CASALAGMVYEQYF
TRBV19	CASSPLRGYNEQFF
TRBV11-2	CASTQLQVASRDNEQFF
TRBV4-3	CASSQGGPREATDTQYF